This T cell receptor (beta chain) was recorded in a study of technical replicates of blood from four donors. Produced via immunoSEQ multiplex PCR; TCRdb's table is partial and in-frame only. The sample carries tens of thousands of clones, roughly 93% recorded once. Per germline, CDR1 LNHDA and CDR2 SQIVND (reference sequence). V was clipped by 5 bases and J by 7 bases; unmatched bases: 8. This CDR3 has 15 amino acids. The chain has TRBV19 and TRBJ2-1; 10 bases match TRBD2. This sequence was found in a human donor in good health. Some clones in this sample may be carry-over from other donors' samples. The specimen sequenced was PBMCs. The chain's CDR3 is CASSAGTSAFNEQFF. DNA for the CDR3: TGTGCCAGTAGTGCAGGGACTAGCGCCTTTAATGAGCAGTTCTTC.